Following are 3 T cell receptor beta chains from one sample sequenced in a study of beta chain features in type 1 diabetes. Expressed TCRB transcripts got sequenced, as all isolated RNA was reverse transcribed. Profiled with immunoSEQ multiplex PCR; TCRdb holds only in-frame clones, not every one. The table records about 900,000 clones, 17% of them present only once. The sample consisted of naive CD4+ T cells from blood. These receptors came from a woman aged 18-29 years in good health.

V usage is TRBV13 and J usage is TRBJ1-1; D possibly corresponds to TRBD1 (5 bases). This CDR3 has 12 residues. Germline V gene data show CDR1 as PRHDT and CDR2 as FYEKMQ (reference sequence). Trimming removed 5 bases at V and 10 bases at J, with 14 bases between. Written as DNA, the CDR3 is TGTGCCAGCAGCCGAGAGGGGCGGGGAGCTTTCTTT. This encodes CASSREGRGAFF.

The chain is built from TRBV5-1 and TRBJ2-3; 7 nucleotides line up with TRBD2. The germline gives CDR1 SGHRS, CDR2 YFSETQ. The CDR3 is 16 amino acids. After removal of 0 bases from V and 1 base from J, the junction contained 5 bases not matched to a gene. The CDR3 sequence: CASSLDVGGRTDTQYF. The CDR3 DNA reads as TGCGCCAGCAGCTTGGATGTGGGAGGGCGCACAGATACGCAGTATTTT.

The V gene is TRBV29-1, the J gene TRBJ2-5; tentative D call: TRBD2 (6 bases). Germline V gene data show CDR1 as SQVTM and CDR2 as ANQGSEA. Trimming left V 6 bases short and J 1 base short, with 9 bases between. The CDR3 runs 12 residues. The CDR3 nucleotides are TGCAGCGTGGCTAGCGTCCAAGAGACCCAGTACTTC. It translates to CSVASVQETQYF.